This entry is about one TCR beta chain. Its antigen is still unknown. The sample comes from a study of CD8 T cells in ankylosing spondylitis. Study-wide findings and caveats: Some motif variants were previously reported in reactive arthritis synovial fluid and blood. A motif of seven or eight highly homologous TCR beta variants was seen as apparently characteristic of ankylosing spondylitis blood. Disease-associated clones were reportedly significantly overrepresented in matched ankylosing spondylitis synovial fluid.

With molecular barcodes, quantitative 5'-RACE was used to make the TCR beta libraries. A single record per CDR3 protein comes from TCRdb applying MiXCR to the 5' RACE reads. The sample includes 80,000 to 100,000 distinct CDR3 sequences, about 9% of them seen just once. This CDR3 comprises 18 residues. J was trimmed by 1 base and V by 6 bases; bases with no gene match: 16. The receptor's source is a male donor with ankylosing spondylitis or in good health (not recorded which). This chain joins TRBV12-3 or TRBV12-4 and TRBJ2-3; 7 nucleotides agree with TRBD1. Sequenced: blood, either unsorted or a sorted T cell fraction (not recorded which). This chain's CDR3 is CASRIDREGTSRTDTQYF. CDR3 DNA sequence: TGTGCCAGCAGGATCGACAGGGAAGGAACTTCCCGCACAGATACGCAGTATTTT.